This T cell receptor beta chain was captured by sequencing in a study of breast tumors, draining lymph nodes, adjacent tissues. MiXCR, applied by TCRdb to the multiplex PCR reads, yields one record per CDR3 protein. Here the sample spans 120,000 or so distinct CDR3 sequences, 15% to 20% being singletons. The germline V gene has CDR1 MGHDK and CDR2 SYGVNS. This CDR3 contains 15 residues. Axillary draining lymph nodes of breast cancer patients supplied the node samples. Study-level points and caveats: Luminal-like breast cancer showed significantly greater tumor-nontumor repertoire similarity than basal-like breast cancer did. Data fit most tumor T cells coming from lymph node, expanding in tumor. Data only fit, rather than demonstrated, lymph node origin of most tumor T cells.

On this clonotype itself: Its antigen remains unidentified. This could be a read error, since a much larger clone is one nucleotide away.

This chain uses TRBV25-1 with TRBJ2-2, with D possibly TRBD1 on 7 matching bases. Sequencing input: axillary lymph node tissue. This clonotype originated in a female donor with breast cancer. Some clones in this sample may be carry-over from other donors' samples. CDR3 region: CASRADRVYTGGLFF. The CDR3 DNA follows: TGTGCCAGCAGAGCCGACAGGGTTTACACCGGGGGGCTGTTTTTT.